Below, 11 T cell receptor beta chains from the same sample are listed, as sequenced in a study of CD8+CD57+ T cells in acquired aplastic anemia. For CDR3 and TCR beta VDJ profiling, genomic DNA was the template used. TCRdb used MiXCR to reprocess the reads, holding one entry per CDR3 protein. The sample holds just over 200,000 distinct CDR3 sequences; around three fifths are singletons and the top ten take roughly 50%. Individuals selected for sequencing had exhibited CD8+CD57+ cell expansion on flow cytometry. Source material: sorted CD4+, CD8+, or CD8+CD57+ T cells (not recorded which) from PBMCs. The receptors here all came from a human donor with aplastic anemia.

This clonotype was counted once. Germline is not matched at one junction end, which may reflect a read error. The chain carries TRBV27 and TRBJ2-2, with D perhaps being TRBD1 or TRBD2 (5 bases each). The CDR3 covers 13 residues. From germline, CDR1 is MNHEY and CDR2 SMNVEV (reference sequence). Here the CDR3 DNA reads TGTGCCAGCAGTTTGAGGGAAACCGGGGCGCTGTTTTTT. It encodes CASSLRETGALFF.

The CDR3 nucleotides read TGCAGTGCTAGAGATCCCTTCCAGACAGGGAGGAGGGAGACCCAGTACTTC. Residues: CSARDPFQTGRRETQYF. The genes are TRBV20-1 and TRBJ2-5; possibly TRBD1 for D (7 bases). The CDR3 sequence is 17 residues long. Trimming removed 0 bases from V and 5 bases from J, with 22 bases in between. From germline, CDR1 is DFQATT and CDR2 SNEGSKA (reference sequence).

In this sample, this clonotype turned up many times. The rearrangement links TRBV20-1 to TRBJ1-6; TRBD1 might be the D (6 bases). Trimming took 0 bases from V and 0 from J, leaving 15 bases between them. Germline V gives CDR1 DFQATT, CDR2 SNEGSKA (reference sequence). CDR3 length: 18 amino acids. The CDR3: CSARDSGGPSSYNSPLHF. Written as DNA, the CDR3 is TGCAGTGCTAGAGATAGTGGGGGGCCGAGCTCCTATAATTCACCCCTCCACTTT.

This chain connects TRBV7-9 to TRBJ1-4; 7 positions agree with TRBD1. Germline V gene data show CDR1 as SEHNR and CDR2 as FQNEAQ (reference sequence). The CDR3 covers 14 residues. Losses at the gene ends were 5 bases for V and 5 bases for J; bases not matched to a gene: 5. DNA of the CDR3: TGTGCCAGCAGCCGCATACAGGGGAATGAAAAACTGTTTTTT. Protein sequence: CASSRIQGNEKLFF.

The chain joins TRBV2 to TRBJ1-4; 8 nucleotides agree with TRBD1. CDR1 SNHLY and CDR2 FYNNEI come from the germline V gene. Losses at the gene ends were 7 bases for V and 8 bases for J; bases not matched to a gene: 6. The CDR3 covers 13 residues. The CDR3 DNA reads TGTGCCAGCATTCGGACAGGGACCGAAAAACTGTTTTTT. The encoded protein is CASIRTGTEKLFF.

This rearrangement joins TRBV7-9 to TRBJ2-7; D ambiguous. V was clipped by 1 base and J by 5 bases, with 3 bases between them. Germline-derived CDR1 and CDR2 are SEHNR and FQNEAQ (reference sequence). CDR3 length: 11 amino acids. The CDR3 DNA is TGTGCCAGCAGCTTAGTCCACGAGCAGTACTTC. This gives the protein CASSLVHEQYF.

Only a few counts were recorded for this clonotype. The CDR3 sequence is CASSPTGVNGYTF. The DNA for the CDR3 is TGTGCCAGCAGCCCAACAGGGGTAAATGGCTACACCTTC. The chain links TRBV5-5 to TRBJ1-2; TRBD1 aligns across 7 bases. V was pared by 4 bases and J by 6 bases, with 6 bases of the junction left unmatched. The CDR3 runs to 13 residues. The germline V gene has CDR1 SGHKS and CDR2 YYEKEE (reference sequence).

Here the CDR3 DNA reads TGTGCCACCAGTGATTTGCCGGGGGGGGAGCTGTTTTTT. It is translated as CATSDLPGGELFF. V usage is TRBV24-1 and J usage is TRBJ2-2; D perhaps matches TRBD2 (5 bases). The germline V gene encodes CDR1 KGHDR and CDR2 SFDVKD. The CDR3 length is 13 residues. The ends were cut back, 0 bases at V and 8 bases at J, with 6 bases in the middle.

In regard to this clonotype: The CDR3 does not end in the conserved phenylalanine or tryptophan, so this is likely a read error. This chain uses TRBV7-2 with TRBJ2-7; D ambiguous. This CDR3 is built from 13 residues. CDR1 SGHTA and CDR2 FQGNSA come from the germline V gene. Trimming cost V 2 bases and J 5 bases, with 10 bases left between them. In nucleotides, the CDR3 is TGTGCCAGCAGCTTAACCTTCCGCGACGAGCAGTACTCC. Its translation is CASSLTFRDEQYS.

This clonotype has a handful of counts. The chain recombines TRBV20-1 with TRBJ2-7; D gene unclear. This CDR3 comprises 12 residues. The germline CDR1 and CDR2 sequences are DFQATT and SNEGSKA (reference sequence). Trimming removed 4 bases at V and 2 bases at J, with 9 bases between. CDR3 bases: TGCAGTGCTAAGCGACCGACCTACGAGCAGTACTTC. Translated: CSAKRPTYEQYF.

The chain uses TRBV2 and TRBJ2-3, with D possibly being TRBD2 (6 bases). Germline V CDR1 and CDR2: SNHLY, FYNNEI. V was shortened by 6 bases and J by 6 bases, with 19 bases between the two germline ends. This CDR3 contains 15 residues. The CDR3 spells CASSTSNTRRDTQYF. CDR3 DNA: TGTGCCAGCAGCACTAGCAATACTAGGCGGGATACGCAGTATTTT.